What follows are 28 T cell receptor beta chains derived from one specimen sequenced in a study of blood T cell repertoires in COVID-19. The data were produced by immunoSEQ multiplex PCR, yet TCRdb's version contains in-frame clones alone and is incomplete. The sample holds some 130,000 clones, roughly 90% seen once. Material: peripheral blood. The receptor source for this set is a man between 60 and 70 years old with COVID-19, enrolled during active disease.

This clone was counted between two and nine times. The chain employs TRBV13 and TRBJ1-3; D remains unclear. From germline, CDR1 is PRHDT and CDR2 FYEKMQ (reference sequence). Trimming shortened V by 5 bases and J by 0 bases, and 5 bases separated the two germline ends. This CDR3 has 13 amino acids. The CDR3 DNA reads TGTGCCAGCAGCATGTACTCTGGAAACACCATATATTTT. It is translated as CASSMYSGNTIYF.

This clone was picked up a small number of times. The chain combines TRBV5-1 with TRBJ2-7; perhaps TRBD1 as D (6 bases). Germline CDR1 is SGHRS and CDR2 is YFSETQ. This CDR3 has 13 amino acids. V was pared by 4 bases and J by 2 bases, with 10 bases between. The CDR3 is CASSETGAYEQYF. The CDR3 DNA reads as TGCGCCAGCAGCGAGACAGGAGCCTACGAGCAGTACTTC.

The rearrangement links TRBV10-3 to TRBJ1-3; no firm D call. Trimming cost V 4 bases and J 0 bases, with 7 bases left between them. The CDR3 has 14 amino acids. Germline CDR1 ENHRY, CDR2 SYGVKD. DNA for the CDR3: TGTGCCATCAGTGGACTGAGCTCTGGAAACACCATATATTTT. It specifies CAISGLSSGNTIYF.

The rearrangement joins TRBV7-8 to TRBJ2-3; 7 nucleotides align to TRBD1. The CDR3 is made up of 17 amino acids. Unmatched junction bases numbered 11, after V lost 5 bases and J lost 0 bases. Germline lookup yields CDR1 SGHVS and CDR2 FQNEAQ. CDR3 sequence: CASSKRPQGQSTDTQYF. Written as DNA, the CDR3 is TGTGCCAGCAGCAAACGACCACAGGGGCAAAGCACAGATACGCAGTATTTT.

The V and J genes are TRBV15 and TRBJ1-5; D might be TRBD1 (5 bases). The CDR3 is made up of 16 amino acids. Trimming pared 5 bases from V and 3 bases from J, leaving 17 bases between. Germline CDR1 reads LNHNV; CDR2 reads YYDKDF (reference sequence). The CDR3 reads CATSSRSRAPNQPQHF. The DNA for the CDR3 is TGTGCCACCAGCTCCAGAAGCAGGGCTCCCAATCAGCCCCAGCATTTT.

The chain has TRBV6-2 or TRBV6-3 and TRBJ1-1; possible D gene TRBD1, 6 bases. Trimming stripped 6 bases from V and 1 base from J, with 12 bases between. CDR1 MNHEY and CDR2 SVGEGT come from the germline V gene. There are 14 residues in the CDR3. As DNA, the CDR3 is TGTGCCAGCAGACCTTTGGGACAGAACACTGAAGCTTTCTTT. Protein product: CASRPLGQNTEAFF.

The V call is TRBV18, the J call TRBJ1-1; weak D call: TRBD1 (6 bases). The CDR3 has 13 residues. Trimming stripped 4 bases from V and 1 base from J, with 7 bases between. Germline CDR1 is KGHSH and CDR2 is LQKENI. Written as DNA, the CDR3 is TGTGCCAGCTCACGAGGGGGGAACACTGAAGCTTTCTTT. Its translation is CASSRGGNTEAFF. Full variable domain (rest looked up from reference TRBV18 and TRBJ1-1): NAGVMQNPRHLVRRRGQEARLRCSPMKGHSHVYWYRQLPEEGLKFMVYLQKENIIDESGMPKERFSAEFPKEGPSILRIQQVVRGDSAAYFCASSRGGNTEAFFGQGTRLTVV.

The chain has TRBV5-4 and TRBJ2-1; 9 bases map to TRBD2. The CDR3 spans 17 residues. V shed 5 bases, J shed 3 bases, and the junction held 12 bases outside the gene matches. CDR1 SGHNT and CDR2 YYREEE come from the germline V gene (reference sequence). CDR3 residues: CASSQTAGLAHYNEQFF. Written as DNA, the CDR3 is TGTGCCAGCAGTCAAACGGCCGGACTAGCGCACTACAATGAGCAGTTCTTC.

The rearrangement uses TRBV18 and TRBJ2-5; TRBD1 is a possible D gene (6 bases). CDR1 and CDR2 (germline): KGHSH, LQKENI. The length of the CDR3 is 15 residues. V was clipped by 1 base and J by 5 bases, with 14 bases between them. CDR3 sequence: CASSPRTGSKETQYF. In DNA form, the CDR3 reads TGTGCCAGCTCACCACGAACAGGGAGCAAGGAGACCCAGTACTTC.

The rearrangement uses TRBV15 and TRBJ1-2; no clear D. CDR3 length equals 13 residues. Germline CDR1 reads LNHNV; CDR2 reads YYDKDF (reference sequence). V lost 3 bases to trimming and J lost 2 bases, with 7 bases between them. DNA for the CDR3: TGTGCCACCAGCAGGAGGTTCAACTATGGCTACACCTTC. It translates to CATSRRFNYGYTF.

A single count supports this clone. This rearrangement joins TRBV5-1 to TRBJ1-6, with a weak D call TRBD1 (5 bases). V lost 4 bases and J lost 8, with 13 bases in between. Germline V gene sequence: CDR1 SGHRS, CDR2 YFSETQ. The length of the CDR3 is 14 residues. CDR3 coding DNA: TGCGCCAGCAGCCCGGGGGGGTTTCATTCACCCCTCCACTTT. This sequence encodes CASSPGGFHSPLHF. The full variable domain, its missing parts supplied by reference TRBV5-1 and TRBJ1-6, is KAGVTQTPRYLIKTRGQQVTLSCSPISGHRSVSWYQQTPGQGLQFLFEYFSETQRNKGNFPGRFSGRQFSNSRSEMNVSTLELGDSALYLCASSPGGFHSPLHFGNGTRLTVT.

This clone came up once. The genes are TRBV3-1 (or the pseudogene TRBV3-2) and TRBJ2-3; 10 nucleotides line up with TRBD2. The V and J ends lost 0 bases and 5 bases, in that order; junction bases with no gene match: 5. This CDR3 has 16 amino acids. In germline, CDR1 is LGHDT, CDR2 YNNKEL (reference sequence). CDR3 amino acids: CASSQDPSGGEDTQYF. In DNA form, the CDR3 reads TGTGCCAGCAGCCAAGATCCCAGCGGGGGGGAAGATACGCAGTATTTT.

This clone has a single count. This chain joins TRBV20-1 and TRBJ1-2; D not resolved. V was trimmed by 2 bases and J by 8 bases, leaving 9 bases between them. Per germline, CDR1 DFQATT and CDR2 SNEGSKA (reference sequence). There are 11 residues in the CDR3. As DNA, the CDR3 is TGCAGTGCTAGATCGGGTGGAGGCTACACCTTC. Translating it yields CSARSGGGYTF.

The V gene is TRBV5-6, the J gene TRBJ2-2, with TRBD1 matching 8 bases. V lost 1 base and J lost 0; bases outside the gene matches: 2. Germline-derived CDR1 and CDR2 are SGHDT and YYEEEE. There are 16 residues in the CDR3. CDR3 sequence: CASSLLGQANTGELFF. In DNA, the CDR3 is TGTGCCAGCAGCTTGCTGGGACAGGCGAACACCGGGGAGCTGTTTTTT. The full variable domain, with the rest looked up from reference TRBV5-6 and TRBJ2-2, is DAGVTQSPTHLIKTRGQQVTLRCSPKSGHDTVSWYQQALGQGPQFIFQYYEEEERQRGNFPDRFSGHQFPNYSSELNVNALLLGDSALYLCASSLLGQANTGELFFGEGSRLTVL.

This rearrangement joins TRBV27 to TRBJ2-5; tentative D call: TRBD2 (5 bases). V was cut by 5 bases and J by 4 bases, with 11 bases left in between. The CDR3 spans 13 residues. Germline CDR1 and CDR2: MNHEY and SMNVEV (reference sequence). The CDR3 sequence is CASSPGRGETQYF. As DNA, the CDR3 is TGTGCCAGCAGTCCCGGACGGGGAGAGACCCAGTACTTC.

The chain combines TRBV10-3 with TRBJ2-1, with a weak D call TRBD2 (7 bases). The CDR3 length is 19 residues. V lost 2 bases to trimming and J lost 4 bases, with 24 bases between them. The germline V gene encodes CDR1 ENHRY and CDR2 SYGVKD. CDR3 in DNA: TGTGCCATCAGTGAGGTCGGCGCGGGGGCCCTCCTTTTATACAATGAGCAGTTCTTC. It specifies CAISEVGAGALLLYNEQFF.

This chain uses TRBV13 with TRBJ2-2; 7 bases are shared with TRBD2. CDR1 is PRHDT, CDR2 FYEKMQ, per germline (reference sequence). The V and J ends lost 2 bases and 3 bases, in that order; junction bases with no gene match: 12. This CDR3 spans 18 amino acids. The CDR3 here is CASSLLAALVGDTGELFF. The DNA of the CDR3 is TGTGCCAGCAGCTTACTAGCGGCGCTCGTCGGGGACACCGGGGAGCTGTTTTTT.

The V gene is TRBV19, the J gene TRBJ1-1; 10 nucleotides line up with TRBD1. This CDR3 is built from 14 residues. Germline V gene data show CDR1 as LNHDA and CDR2 as SQIVND (reference sequence). The V segment lost 4 bases and the J segment 7 bases; nucleotides outside the gene matches: 6. The CDR3 spells CASSTRQGAREAFF. CDR3 nucleotides: TGTGCCAGTAGTACACGACAGGGGGCGCGTGAAGCTTTCTTT.

The rearrangement joins TRBV11-2 to TRBJ2-3, with 11 bases fitting TRBD2. CDR1 SGHAT and CDR2 FQNNGV come from the germline V gene. This CDR3 has 15 residues. V dropped 3 bases and J dropped 2; count of bases not matched to a gene: 1. The CDR3 spells CASSFSGGATDTQYF. The CDR3, as DNA: TGTGCCAGCAGCTTTAGCGGGGGGGCCACAGATACGCAGTATTTT.

The rearrangement links TRBV5-1 to TRBJ1-5; no clear D gene. The germline V and J ends were trimmed by 3 bases and 4 bases, with 8 bases remaining between them. Germline CDR1 and CDR2: SGHRS and YFSETQ. The CDR3 contains 13 residues. The CDR3 nucleotides read TGCGCCAGCAGCTCCTCAGTGAATCAGCCCCAGCATTTT. It is translated as CASSSSVNQPQHF. The variable domain in full, with the rest retrieved from reference TRBV5-1 and TRBJ1-5, is KAGVTQTPRYLIKTRGQQVTLSCSPISGHRSVSWYQQTPGQGLQFLFEYFSETQRNKGNFPGRFSGRQFSNSRSEMNVSTLELGDSALYLCASSSSVNQPQHFGDGTRLSIL.

Only one count was recorded for this clone. Other DNA sequences in this specimen translate into the identical CDR3. This rearrangement joins TRBV12-3 or TRBV12-4 to TRBJ1-2; 7 bases agree with TRBD1. Unmatched junction bases numbered 5, after V lost 6 bases and J lost 4 bases. This CDR3 has 13 amino acids. CDR3 in amino acids: CASSPRQGYGYTF. CDR3 DNA: TGTGCCAGCAGCCCAAGACAGGGCTATGGCTACACCTTC.

The V call is TRBV30, the J call TRBJ1-2, with D maybe TRBD1 (6 bases). This CDR3 region has 17 residues. Germline V gene lookup returns CDR1 GTSNPN and CDR2 SVGIG (reference sequence). Trimming shortened V by 4 bases and J by 0 bases, and 21 bases separated the two germline ends. The CDR3 DNA follows: TGTGCCTGGATCGTACCGGGACAAAACTTCCCTAACTATGGCTACACCTTC. It is translated as CAWIVPGQNFPNYGYTF.

The gene calls are TRBV7-3 and TRBJ2-5; possibly TRBD1 for D (5 bases). Trimming pared 4 bases from V and 4 bases from J, leaving 13 bases between. The CDR3 contains 14 residues. Germline CDR1 reads SGHTA; CDR2 reads FQGTGA. The CDR3 sequence is CASSSSGFSETQYF. CDR3 coding DNA: TGTGCCAGCAGCTCCTCAGGGTTTTCAGAGACCCAGTACTTC.

The CDR3, as DNA: TGTGCCAGCAGCCAAGACTGGGGGGACGAGCAGTTCTTC. Amino acids: CASSQDWGDEQFF. This chain uses TRBV3-1 (or the pseudogene TRBV3-2) with TRBJ2-1; weak D call: TRBD2 (6 bases). The V end lost 0 bases, the J end lost 10 bases, and 10 bases lay between the germline ends. Germline V lookup: CDR1 LGHDT, CDR2 YNNKEL (reference sequence). The CDR3 has 13 amino acids.

This clone has a single count. The chain has TRBV19 and TRBJ1-3; D might be TRBD1 (5 bases). Germline-derived CDR1 and CDR2 are LNHDA and SQIVND (reference sequence). This CDR3 region has 16 residues. With 5 bases removed from V and 0 bases from J, the gap between germline ends came to 14 bases. Here the CDR3 reads CASSFDSPFSGNTIYF. DNA for the CDR3: TGTGCCAGTAGTTTCGACAGTCCATTCTCTGGAAACACCATATATTTT.

This chain joins TRBV7-2 and TRBJ2-3, with D maybe TRBD2 (5 bases). CDR1 and CDR2 from the germline V gene are SGHTA and FQGNSA. Trimming removed 1 base from V and 0 bases from J, with 14 bases in between. CDR3 size: 17 residues. The CDR3 spells CASSLEVGSASTDTQYF. The CDR3 coding sequence is TGTGCCAGCAGCTTAGAAGTGGGTAGCGCGAGCACAGATACGCAGTATTTT. The full variable domain, rest sourced from reference TRBV7-2 and TRBJ2-3, is GAGVSQSPSNKVTEKGKDVELRCDPISGHTALYWYRQSLGQGLEFLIYFQGNSAPDKSGLPSDRFSAERTGGSVSTLTIQRTQQEDSAVYLCASSLEVGSASTDTQYFGPGTRLTVL.

The chain carries TRBV3-1 (or the pseudogene TRBV3-2) and TRBJ1-2; 10 nucleotides line up with TRBD1. CDR3 length equals 15 residues. Germline V gene lookup returns CDR1 LGHDT and CDR2 YNNKEL (reference sequence). After removal of 1 base from V and 4 bases from J, the junction contained 3 bases not matched to a gene. The CDR3 is CASSQGTGGTYGYTF. The CDR3 coding sequence is TGTGCCAGCAGCCAAGGGACAGGGGGTACCTATGGCTACACCTTC.

This clone occurred once. J is TRBJ1-1 and V is TRBV7-9, with 8 bases lining up with TRBD1. The CDR3 is made up of 13 amino acids. The V segment lost 2 bases and the J segment 7 bases; nucleotides outside the gene matches: 3. Germline V gene data show CDR1 as SEHNR and CDR2 as FQNEAQ (reference sequence). The CDR3 coding sequence is TGTGCCAGCAGCTTACAGGGGGCAGTTGAAGCTTTCTTT. It specifies CASSLQGAVEAFF.